Listed here are 20 T cell receptor beta chains from one sample, sequenced in a study of T cells after posttransplantation cyclophosphamide. Sequencing was performed with immunoSEQ multiplex PCR; in TCRdb, only in-frame clones are kept and a portion is missing. This sample has 23,000 or so clones, with about 86% found just once. A marrow graft followed busulfan-fludarabine conditioning, with cyclophosphamide on days +3 and +4. The sample was PBMCs, taken after allogeneic stem cell transplant with posttransplant cyclophosphamide. These receptors all stem from a female patient younger than 45 who received an allogeneic stem cell transplant from an unrelated donor, was CMV-positive, and had no GVHD. Some T cells may possibly be graft donor cells.

This clone was seen only once. The gene calls are TRBV28 and TRBJ2-4, with 7 bases aligning to TRBD1. The CDR3 covers 16 residues. V lost 5 bases and J lost 6; bases outside the gene matches: 13. CDR1 is MDHEN, CDR2 SYDVKM, per germline. CDR3 DNA sequence: TGTGCCAGCAGTCTCCTGACAGGGTTGGGGATAAACATTCAGTACTTC. The encoded protein is CASSLLTGLGINIQYF.

This chain uses TRBV27 with TRBJ2-7, with 7 bases aligning to TRBD1. The CDR3 contains 14 residues. The germline CDR1 and CDR2 sequences are MNHEY and SMNVEV (reference sequence). The V gene end was trimmed by 7 bases and the J gene end by 0 bases; junction bases not matched to a gene: 6. CDR3 region: CASTRTGVSYEQYF. The CDR3 coding sequence is TGTGCCAGCACCCGAACAGGGGTCTCCTACGAGCAGTACTTC.

This chain connects TRBV7-2 to TRBJ2-7, with TRBD1 as a possible D gene (6 bases). The CDR3 runs 14 residues. Germline V CDR1 and CDR2: SGHTA, FQGNSA. The V end was cut by 1 base, the J end by 2 bases, with 9 bases between. The CDR3 is CASSLVTGTYEQYF. The CDR3 bases are TGTGCCAGCAGCTTAGTTACAGGGACCTACGAGCAGTACTTC.

V and J are TRBV28 and TRBJ1-5; TRBD1 matches at 7 bases. This CDR3 is 15 amino acids long. Germline CDR1 and CDR2: MDHEN and SYDVKM. The trim removed 5 bases at V and 1 base at J, leaving 5 bases unmatched. The CDR3: CASSRTGLSNQPQHF. The CDR3 nucleotides are TGTGCCAGCAGTAGGACAGGTCTCAGCAATCAGCCCCAGCATTTT.

CDR3 DNA: TGTGCCACCATTATAAGGGGTTACAATGAGCAGTTCTTC. Translating it yields CATIIRGYNEQFF. This chain links TRBV11-2 with TRBJ2-1; D possibly corresponds to TRBD1 (5 bases). The CDR3 totals 13 residues. Trimming pared 10 bases from V and 4 bases from J, leaving 14 bases between. Germline V lookup: CDR1 SGHAT, CDR2 FQNNGV. Drawing the rest from reference TRBV11-2 and TRBJ2-1, the complete variable domain is EAGVAQSPRYKIIEKRQSVAFWCNPISGHATLYWYQQILGQGPKLLIQFQNNGVVDDSQLPKDRFSAERLKGVDSTLKIQPAKLEDSAVYLCATIIRGYNEQFFGPGTRLTVL.

The chain carries TRBV7-9 and TRBJ1-1; D unresolved. The CDR3 contains 13 residues. Trimming pared 2 bases from V and 7 bases from J, leaving 11 bases between. Germline lookup yields CDR1 SEHNR and CDR2 FQNEAQ (reference sequence). CDR3 nucleotides: TGTGCCAGCAGCTTAAGTATGCGGGTTGAAGCTTTCTTT. The encoded protein is CASSLSMRVEAFF.

The sample holds a few counts of this clone. The rearrangement uses TRBV10-3 and TRBJ2-3, with D possibly matching TRBD2 (5 bases). Looked up from germline, CDR1 is ENHRY and CDR2 is SYGVKD. V shed 0 bases and J shed 1 base, with 11 bases lying between them. The CDR3 runs 16 residues. Here the CDR3 DNA reads TGTGCCATCAGTGAGTCTCTGCTAGCTGGCACAGATACGCAGTATTTT. It encodes CAISESLLAGTDTQYF.

V usage is TRBV28 and J usage is TRBJ1-5; tentative D call: TRBD1 (6 bases). CDR3 length: 14 amino acids. V lost 7 bases and J 3 bases, leaving 13 bases between the germline ends. Germline CDR1 reads MDHEN; CDR2 reads SYDVKM. This CDR3 is CASNTGSPNQPQHF. The CDR3 nucleotides are TGTGCCAGCAACACAGGGTCTCCCAATCAGCCCCAGCATTTT.

This chain joins TRBV6-6 and TRBJ1-2, with 7 bases matching TRBD1. The CDR3 length is 16 residues. V was pared by 10 bases and J by 2 bases, with 16 bases of the junction left unmatched. The germline V gene encodes CDR1 MNHNY and CDR2 SVGAGI (reference sequence). CDR3 coding DNA: TGTGCCACCGGTTTCAGGACAGGTCCTTTAAACTATGGCTACACCTTC. Residues: CATGFRTGPLNYGYTF.

The chain has TRBV7-6 and TRBJ2-5; 13 nucleotides line up with TRBD2. Trimming cost V 5 bases and J 5 bases; bases outside gene matches: 14. The CDR3 runs to 18 residues. The germline V gene has CDR1 SGHVS and CDR2 FNYEAQ. CDR3 nucleotide sequence: TGTGCCAGCAGCGAAGCGAAACGGACTAGCGGGGGTCGCGAGACCCAGTACTTC. Residues: CASSEAKRTSGGRETQYF.

The chain links TRBV6-5 to TRBJ2-1; the match to TRBD2 covers 7 bases. Looked up from germline, CDR1 is MNHEY and CDR2 is SVGAGI. The trim removed 3 bases at V and 6 bases at J, leaving 2 bases unmatched. The CDR3 extends over 13 amino acids. The DNA for the CDR3 is TGTGCCAGCAGTTATGGGGAGGGCAATGAGCAGTTCTTC. Protein sequence: CASSYGEGNEQFF.

V gene TRBV5-1 combines with J gene TRBJ1-5, with 7 positions matching TRBD1. V gave up 4 bases and J gave up 1 base; unmatched junction bases: 5. CDR1 SGHRS and CDR2 YFSETQ come from the germline V gene. The CDR3 sequence is 15 residues long. The CDR3 bases are TGCGCCAGCAGCGCTACAGGGGTCAGCAATCAGCCCCAGCATTTT. This translates into CASSATGVSNQPQHF.

The rearrangement uses TRBV5-4 and TRBJ2-1; 9 bases map to TRBD2. The germline V gene has CDR1 SGHNT and CDR2 YYREEE (reference sequence). This CDR3 has 17 amino acids. J lost 3 bases, V lost 1 base, and 8 bases had no gene match. CDR3 DNA: TGTGCCAGCAGCTTGACCCGCACGCGGGGGGGCTACAATGAGCAGTTCTTC. Protein sequence: CASSLTRTRGGYNEQFF.

This chain connects TRBV2 to TRBJ2-7, with 8 bases fitting TRBD1. The CDR3 has 12 amino acids. Per the germline V gene, CDR1 is SNHLY and CDR2 is FYNNEI. The V and J ends lost 7 bases and 7 bases, in that order; junction bases with no gene match: 6. CDR3 sequence (DNA): TGTGCCAGCAAGCCGGACAGGGATGAGCAGTACTTC. It encodes CASKPDRDEQYF.

The chain joins TRBV28 to TRBJ1-2, with TRBD1 as a possible D gene (6 bases). CDR1 and CDR2 from the germline V gene are MDHEN and SYDVKM. This CDR3 is built from 15 residues. Trimming stripped 7 bases from V and 2 bases from J, with 17 bases between. The CDR3 here is CASTIWGGHNYGYTF. CDR3 coding DNA: TGTGCCAGCACCATATGGGGGGGGCACAACTATGGCTACACCTTC.

The V call is TRBV11-3, the J call TRBJ2-3; no clear D gene. This CDR3 region has 11 residues. The germline V and J ends were trimmed by 3 bases and 6 bases, with 4 bases remaining between them. CDR1 is SGHNT, CDR2 YENEEA, per germline. The CDR3 region is CASSFVDTQYF. CDR3 in DNA: TGTGCCAGCAGCTTCGTGGATACGCAGTATTTT.

This chain uses TRBV28 with TRBJ2-3, with TRBD1 matching over 7 bases. Germline loops: CDR1 MDHEN, CDR2 SYDVKM. Trimming cost V 6 bases and J 8 bases; bases outside gene matches: 17. CDR3 size: 16 residues. Here the CDR3 reads CASSTGTDPPRTTQYF. CDR3 nucleotides: TGTGCCAGCAGCACAGGGACAGACCCTCCGCGGACTACGCAGTATTTT.

The chain recombines TRBV5-1 with TRBJ2-7, with 9 bases fitting TRBD1. This CDR3 comprises 14 residues. The ends lost 3 bases at V and 2 bases at J; junction bases unmatched: 3. CDR1 and CDR2 (germline): SGHRS, YFSETQ. The CDR3 loop is CASSSGTGPYEQYF. As DNA, the CDR3 is TGCGCCAGCAGCTCCGGGACAGGGCCCTACGAGCAGTACTTC.

This chain connects TRBV4-1 to TRBJ2-5; the match to TRBD1 covers 8 bases. Per the germline V gene, CDR1 is MGHRA and CDR2 is YSYEKL. V shed 3 bases, J shed 1 base, and the junction held 7 bases outside the gene matches. The CDR3 extends over 16 amino acids. In DNA form, the CDR3 reads TGCGCCAGCAGCCACCGAGACAGGGGCCCCCAAGAGACCCAGTACTTC. Translated: CASSHRDRGPQETQYF.

V gene TRBV7-2 combines with J gene TRBJ2-1, with D possibly TRBD2 on 6 matching bases. The CDR3 runs 15 residues. The ends were cut back, 7 bases at V and 6 bases at J, with 19 bases in the middle. Germline CDR1 and CDR2: SGHTA and FQGNSA. The CDR3 is CASTPGGLVSNEQFF. For the CDR3, the DNA is TGTGCCAGCACCCCCGGGGGTTTAGTTTCCAATGAGCAGTTCTTC. The full variable domain, in which reference TRBV7-2 and TRBJ2-1 provide the parts outside the CDR3, is GAGVSQSPSNKVTEKGKDVELRCDPISGHTALYWYRQSLGQGLEFLIYFQGNSAPDKSGLPSDRFSAERTGGSVSTLTIQRTQQEDSAVYLCASTPGGLVSNEQFFGPGTRLTVL.